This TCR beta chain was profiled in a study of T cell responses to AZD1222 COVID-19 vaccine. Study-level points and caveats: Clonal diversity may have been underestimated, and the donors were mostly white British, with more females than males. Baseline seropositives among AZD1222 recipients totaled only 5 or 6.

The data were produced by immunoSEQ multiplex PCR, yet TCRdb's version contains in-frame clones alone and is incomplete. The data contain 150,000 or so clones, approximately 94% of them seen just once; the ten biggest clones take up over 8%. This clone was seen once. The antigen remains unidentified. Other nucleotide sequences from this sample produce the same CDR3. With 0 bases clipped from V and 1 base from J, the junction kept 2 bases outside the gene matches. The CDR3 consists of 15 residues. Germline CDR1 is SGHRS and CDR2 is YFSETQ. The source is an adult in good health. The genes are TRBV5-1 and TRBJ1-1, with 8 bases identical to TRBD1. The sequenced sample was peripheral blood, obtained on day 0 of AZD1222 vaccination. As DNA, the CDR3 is TGCGCCAGCAGCTTGGGTGGGACAGGGAACACTGAAGCTTTCTTT. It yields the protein CASSLGGTGNTEAFF.